This T cell receptor (beta chain) was sequenced for a study of shared T cell receptors in the human thymus. Produced via immunoSEQ multiplex PCR; TCRdb's table is partial and in-frame only. The repertoire includes a few hundred thousand clones, 95% of them detected once, and approximately 0.02% sits in the top ten. Material: thymocytes. This clonotype was obtained from a human donor.

CDR3 nucleotide sequence: TGCGCCAGCAGTGATCGTCCGGGGGACAGGCCTAACTATGGCTACACCTTC. Protein: CASSDRPGDRPNYGYTF. The J gene is TRBJ1-2, the V gene TRBV10-2; 8 positions match TRBD1. CDR1 and CDR2 (germline): WSHSY, SAAADI. The V and J ends lost 3 bases and 0 bases, in that order; junction bases with no gene match: 9. This CDR3 region has 17 residues.